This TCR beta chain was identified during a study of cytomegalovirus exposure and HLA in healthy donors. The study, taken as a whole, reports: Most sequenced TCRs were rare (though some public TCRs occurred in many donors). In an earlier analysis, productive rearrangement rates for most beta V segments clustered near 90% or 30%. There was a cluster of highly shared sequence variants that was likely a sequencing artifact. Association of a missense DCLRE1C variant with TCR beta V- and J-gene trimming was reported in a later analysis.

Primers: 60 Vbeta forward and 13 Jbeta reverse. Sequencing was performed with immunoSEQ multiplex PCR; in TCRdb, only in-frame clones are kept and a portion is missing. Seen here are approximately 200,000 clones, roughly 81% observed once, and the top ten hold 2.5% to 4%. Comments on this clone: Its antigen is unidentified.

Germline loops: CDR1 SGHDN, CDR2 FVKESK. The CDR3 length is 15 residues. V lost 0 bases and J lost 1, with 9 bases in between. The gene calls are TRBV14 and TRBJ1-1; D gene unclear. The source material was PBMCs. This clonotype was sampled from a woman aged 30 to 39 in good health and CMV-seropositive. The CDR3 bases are TGTGCCAGCAGCCAAGATTGGCATGGGAACACTGAAGCTTTCTTT. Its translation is CASSQDWHGNTEAFF.